This T cell receptor beta chain comes out of a study of blood T cells in healthy people across ages. A sample-barcoded 5' primer and a J-beta primer mix were used in a second PCR of roughly 7 to 11 cycles. Via MiXCR, TCRdb re-called the 5' RACE reads, giving one row per CDR3 protein. The sample shows some 760,000 distinct CDR3 sequences, roughly 25% of them seen only once. This CDR3 region has 13 residues. The J segment lost 7 bases and the V segment lost 9 bases, leaving 7 bases of the junction unmatched. Germline lookup yields CDR1 ENHRY and CDR2 SYGVKD. The study, taken as a whole, reports: Donor CMV status was unknown, possibly confounding expanded clonotype changes.

This clonotype was found a few times. Its cognate antigen is unknown. These data were also reused for a study on T cells of mothers and their children. From that paper: Donation was provided by three healthy Caucasian mothers along with their six children. Every mother produced more than 8 million TCR beta CDR3 reads, whereas every child provided roughly 3 million. The output of TCR recombination is shaped by thymic selection similarly in related and unrelated pairs.

The sample was blood. The chain links TRBV10-3 to TRBJ2-2, with 8 bases aligning to TRBD2. The receptor was derived from a boy aged 5-17 years in good health. The CDR3 sequence is CAIFGRADGELFF. The CDR3 nucleotides read TGTGCCATATTCGGGAGGGCTGACGGGGAGCTGTTTTTT.